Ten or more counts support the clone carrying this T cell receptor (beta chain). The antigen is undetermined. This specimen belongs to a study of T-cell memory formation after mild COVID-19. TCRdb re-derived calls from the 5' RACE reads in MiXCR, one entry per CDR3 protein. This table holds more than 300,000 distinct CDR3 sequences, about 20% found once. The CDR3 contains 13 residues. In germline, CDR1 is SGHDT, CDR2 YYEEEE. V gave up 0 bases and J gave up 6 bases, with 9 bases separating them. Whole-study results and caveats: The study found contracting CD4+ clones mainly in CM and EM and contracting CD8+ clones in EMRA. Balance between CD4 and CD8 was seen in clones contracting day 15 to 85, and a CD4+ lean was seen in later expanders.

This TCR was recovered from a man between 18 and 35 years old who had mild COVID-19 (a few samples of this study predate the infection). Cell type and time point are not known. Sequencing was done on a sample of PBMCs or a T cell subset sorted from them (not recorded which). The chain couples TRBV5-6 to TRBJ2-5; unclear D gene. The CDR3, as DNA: TGTGCCAGCAGCTTGGACATGGTTAAGACCCAGTACTTC. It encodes CASSLDMVKTQYF.